The clone carrying this TCR beta chain was found a few times. The antigen remains unidentified. All donors came from Russia, were Caucasian and healthy, and spanned ages roughly 6 to 100. The authors ran a second PCR of about 6 to 12 cycles using a sample-barcoded 5' primer and a J-beta primer mix. MiXCR, run by TCRdb on the 5' RACE reads, gives a single entry per CDR3 protein. Here the sample spans over 1,500,000 distinct CDR3 sequences, about two fifths being singletons. The sample is drawn from a study of blood T cells in healthy people across ages. Study results and limitations: The diversity estimates, figures obtained from one million T cells, were considered underestimates.

The CDR3 runs 16 residues. Looked up from germline, CDR1 is PRHDT and CDR2 is FYEKMQ (reference sequence). V lost 0 bases, J lost 2 bases, and 11 bases lay in between. The chain links TRBV13 to TRBJ2-1; D is possibly TRBD2 (5 bases). The sequence derives from a human donor in good health. What was sequenced was blood. CDR3 nucleotide sequence: TGTGCCAGCAGCTTAGGCTTCGGGAATACCTACAATGAGCAGTTCTTC. Its protein is CASSLGFGNTYNEQFF.